This T cell receptor (beta chain) was observed in a study of vaccination effects on CD4 cells after COVID-19. Turning to the study itself: Samples from a couple of convalescent patients were given 16 days and one week before vaccination.

Profiling relied on immunoSEQ multiplex PCR, and the TCRdb table lists in-frame clones only, not all of them. The sample gives tens of thousands of clones, 69% of which show up once; around 19% is in the top ten. Ahead of sequencing, the ViraFEST assay grew antigen-specific CD4+ T cells using viral peptide pools. The authors isolated CD4+ T cells after around 9 days of culture. A PCR test confirmed that the person had SARS-CoV-2 infection between March and December 2020. Comment on this clone: Antigen: not known.

The clonotype originates from a human donor who had a prior SARS-CoV-2 infection. The input for sequencing was CD4+ T cells from PBMCs cultured with SARS-CoV-2 spike peptides, taken before COVID-19 vaccination.

In DNA form, the CDR3 reads TGTGCCAGCACACAACAGGGGACCCAGTACTTC. This sequence encodes CASTQQGTQYF. The chain couples TRBV2 to TRBJ2-5, with D perhaps matching TRBD1 (6 bases). This CDR3 contains 11 residues. The germline gives CDR1 SNHLY, CDR2 FYNNEI. V gave up 7 bases and J gave up 7 bases, with 10 bases separating them.